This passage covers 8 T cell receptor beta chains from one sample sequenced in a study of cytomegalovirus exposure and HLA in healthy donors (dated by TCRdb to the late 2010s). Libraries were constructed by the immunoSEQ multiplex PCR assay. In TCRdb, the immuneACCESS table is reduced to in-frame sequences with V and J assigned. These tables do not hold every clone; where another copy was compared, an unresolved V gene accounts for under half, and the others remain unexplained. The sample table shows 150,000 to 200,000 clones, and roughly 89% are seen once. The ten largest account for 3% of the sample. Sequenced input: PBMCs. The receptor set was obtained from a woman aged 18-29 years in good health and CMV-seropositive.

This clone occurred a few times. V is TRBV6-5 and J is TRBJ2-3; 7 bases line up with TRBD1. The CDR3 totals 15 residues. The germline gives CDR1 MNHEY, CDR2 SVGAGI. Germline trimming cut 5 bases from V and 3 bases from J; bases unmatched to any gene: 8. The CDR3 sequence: CASSRTGQNTDTQYF. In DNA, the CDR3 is TGTGCCAGCAGTCGGACGGGACAGAATACAGATACGCAGTATTTT.

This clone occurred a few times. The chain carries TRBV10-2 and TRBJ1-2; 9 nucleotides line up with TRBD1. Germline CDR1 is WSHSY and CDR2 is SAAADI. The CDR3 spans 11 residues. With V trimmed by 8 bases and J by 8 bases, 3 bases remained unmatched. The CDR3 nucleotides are TGCGCCAGCTCCGGGACAGGGGGCTACACCTTC. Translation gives CASSGTGGYTF.

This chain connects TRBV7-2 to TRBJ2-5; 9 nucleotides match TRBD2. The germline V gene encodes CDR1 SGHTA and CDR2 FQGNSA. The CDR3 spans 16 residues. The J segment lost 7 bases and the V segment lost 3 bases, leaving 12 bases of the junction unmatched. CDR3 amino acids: CASSLSSGGFTGTQYF. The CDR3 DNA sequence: TGTGCCAGCAGCTTGAGTAGCGGGGGCTTCACAGGGACCCAGTACTTC.

The CDR3 sequence: CASSYLQGQAGYEQYF. The CDR3 bases are TGTGCCAGCAGTTACTTGCAGGGACAGGCGGGGTACGAGCAGTACTTC. The chain is built from TRBV6-5 and TRBJ2-7; 8 positions match TRBD1. Unmatched junction bases numbered 9, after V lost 1 base and J lost 4 bases. The germline V gene encodes CDR1 MNHEY and CDR2 SVGAGI. CDR3 length: 16 residues.

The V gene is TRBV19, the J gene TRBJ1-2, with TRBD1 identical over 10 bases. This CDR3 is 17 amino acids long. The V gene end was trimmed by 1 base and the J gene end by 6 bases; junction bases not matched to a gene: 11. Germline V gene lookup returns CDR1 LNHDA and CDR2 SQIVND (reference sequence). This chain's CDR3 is CASSIVGSWDRGHGYTF. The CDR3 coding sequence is TGTGCCAGTAGTATAGTCGGGAGTTGGGACAGGGGACATGGCTACACCTTC.

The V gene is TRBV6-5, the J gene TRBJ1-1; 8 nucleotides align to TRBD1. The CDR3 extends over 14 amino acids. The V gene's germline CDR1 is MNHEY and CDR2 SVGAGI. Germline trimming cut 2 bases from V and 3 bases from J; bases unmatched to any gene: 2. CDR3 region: CASSYGGQDTEAFF. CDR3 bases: TGTGCCAGCAGTTACGGGGGACAGGACACTGAAGCTTTCTTT.

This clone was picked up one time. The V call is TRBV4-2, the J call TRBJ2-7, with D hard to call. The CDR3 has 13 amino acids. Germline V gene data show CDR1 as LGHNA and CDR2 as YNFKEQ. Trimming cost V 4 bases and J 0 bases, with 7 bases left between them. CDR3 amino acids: CASSPVSSYEQYF. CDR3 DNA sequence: TGTGCCAGCAGCCCGGTAAGCTCCTACGAGCAGTACTTC.

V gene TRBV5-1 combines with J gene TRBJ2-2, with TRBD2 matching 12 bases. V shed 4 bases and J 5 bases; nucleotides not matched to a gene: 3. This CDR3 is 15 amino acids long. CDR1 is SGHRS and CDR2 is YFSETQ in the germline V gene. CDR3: CASSTLAGGTGELFF. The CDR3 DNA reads TGCGCCAGCAGCACCCTAGCGGGGGGGACCGGGGAGCTGTTTTTT. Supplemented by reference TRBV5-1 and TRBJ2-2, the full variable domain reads KAGVTQTPRYLIKTRGQQVTLSCSPISGHRSVSWYQQTPGQGLQFLFEYFSETQRNKGNFPGRFSGRQFSNSRSEMNVSTLELGDSALYLCASSTLAGGTGELFFGEGSRLTVL.